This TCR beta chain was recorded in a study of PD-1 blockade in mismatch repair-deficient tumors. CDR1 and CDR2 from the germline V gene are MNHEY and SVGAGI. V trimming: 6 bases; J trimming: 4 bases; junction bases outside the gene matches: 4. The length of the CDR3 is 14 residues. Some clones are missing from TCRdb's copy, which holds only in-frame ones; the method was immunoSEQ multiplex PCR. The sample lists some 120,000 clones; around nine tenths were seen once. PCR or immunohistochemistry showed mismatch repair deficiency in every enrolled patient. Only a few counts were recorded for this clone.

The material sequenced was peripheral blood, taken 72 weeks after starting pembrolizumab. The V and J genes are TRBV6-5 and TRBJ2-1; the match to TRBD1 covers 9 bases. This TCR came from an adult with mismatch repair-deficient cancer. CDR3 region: CASSRQGEYNEQFF. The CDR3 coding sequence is TGTGCCAGCAGCCGACAGGGGGAATACAATGAGCAGTTCTTC.